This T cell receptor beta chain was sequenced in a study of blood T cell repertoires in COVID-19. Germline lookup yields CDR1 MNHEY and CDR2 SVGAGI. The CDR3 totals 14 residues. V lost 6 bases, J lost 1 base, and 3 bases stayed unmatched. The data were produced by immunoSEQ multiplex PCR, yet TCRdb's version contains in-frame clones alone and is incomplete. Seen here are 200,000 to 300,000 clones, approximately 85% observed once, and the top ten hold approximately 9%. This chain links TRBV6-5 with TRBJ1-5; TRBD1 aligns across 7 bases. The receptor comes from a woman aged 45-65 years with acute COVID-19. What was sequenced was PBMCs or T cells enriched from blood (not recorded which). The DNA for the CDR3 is TGTGCCAGCAGAGGACAGGCCAGCAATCAGCCCCAGCATTTT. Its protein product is CASRGQASNQPQHF.